A selection of T cell receptor beta chains follows, all from one sample in a study of blood T cell repertoires in COVID-19. Here immunoSEQ multiplex PCR was the method, and the copy in TCRdb shows in-frame clones only, minus some. The sample has some 200,000 clones, roughly 82% seen once. Sequenced material: peripheral blood. The receptors stem from a woman aged 40 to 50 with acute or convalescent COVID-19. The CDR3 runs from the conserved cysteine through the conserved F or W. D genes are given only for firm matches. Expanded clones get a size class; other rows say once, few or many, or leave the size out.

length	size	D	J	V	CDR3	DNA
15	NA	TRBD1	TRBJ1-2	TRBV18	CASSPRDRSSYGYTF	TGTGCCAGCTCACCCCGGGACAGATCTTCCTATGGCTACACCTTC
14	NA	TRBD1	TRBJ2-1	TRBV7-9	CASSLRDRADEQFF	TGTGCCAGCAGCTTAAGGGACAGGGCAGATGAGCAGTTCTTC
16	NA	TRBD2	TRBJ2-5	TRBV29-1	CSVEDPSGGVVETQYF	TGCAGCGTTGAAGATCCTAGCGGGGGGGTGGTGGAGACCCAGTACTTC
16	NA	NA	TRBJ2-2	TRBV19	CASSPLLTRDTGELFF	TGTGCCAGTAGTCCCCTCCTCACTCGGGACACCGGGGAGCTGTTTTTT
13	NA	NA	TRBJ1-5	TRBV6-5	CASRPFPDQPQHF	TGTGCCAGCAGGCCCTTCCCGGATCAGCCCCAGCATTTT
14	once	NA	TRBJ1-1	TRBV4-2	CASSQARGGTEAFF	TGTGCCAGCAGCCAAGCAAGGGGGGGAACTGAAGCTTTCTTT
15	NA	NA	TRBJ1-4	TRBV7-6	CASSWVQGGNEKLFF	TGTGCCAGCAGCTGGGTACAGGGCGGGAATGAAAAACTGTTTTTT
13	NA	NA	TRBJ2-7	TRBV7-6	CASSLTRAAEQYF	TGTGCCAGCAGCTTAACCAGGGCAGCCGAGCAGTACTTC
16	NA	TRBD2	TRBJ2-3	TRBV13	CASSTLAGGSTDTQYF	TGTGCCAGCAGCACGCTCGCGGGGGGGAGCACAGATACGCAGTATTTT
15	NA	TRBD2	TRBJ2-7	TRBV11-2	CASSTTSGPHYEQYF	TGTGCCAGCAGCACGACTAGCGGACCTCACTACGAGCAGTACTTC
13	NA	NA	TRBJ1-1	TRBV6-5	CASKIRRELEAFF	TGTGCCAGCAAAATCAGGAGGGAACTTGAAGCTTTCTTT
20	NA	TRBD2	TRBJ2-3	TRBV28	CASSDPRGASGGDSTDTQYF	TGTGCCAGCAGCGACCCGAGGGGGGCTAGCGGGGGGGATAGCACAGATACGCAGTATTTT
16	NA	NA	TRBJ2-1	TRBV11-3	CASSPPGGLSHNEQFF	TGTGCCAGCAGCCCCCCCGGCGGACTTAGCCACAATGAGCAGTTCTTC
14	few	NA	TRBJ2-2	TRBV6-4	CASSRQEVTGELFF	TGTGCCAGCAGTCGGCAGGAAGTCACCGGGGAGCTGTTTTTT
15	NA	NA	TRBJ1-1	TRBV24-1	CATSALGLDNTEAFF	TGTGCCACCAGTGCCTTGGGACTGGACAACACTGAAGCTTTCTTT
14	once	NA	TRBJ2-2	TRBV3-1/TRBV3-2	CASSQLRGTGELFF	TGTGCCAGCAGCCAGCTCAGGGGAACCGGGGAGCTGTTTTTT
16	NA	NA	TRBJ2-7	TRBV11-3	CASSSTPGLMSYEQYF	TGTGCCAGCAGCTCCACCCCGGGATTGATGTCCTACGAGCAGTACTTC
18	few	TRBD1	TRBJ1-1	TRBV3-1/TRBV3-2	CASSPIGGTGGRNTEAFF	TGTGCCAGCAGCCCGATAGGAGGGACAGGGGGAAGGAACACTGAAGCTTTCTTT
14	NA	TRBD1	TRBJ2-7	TRBV19	CASSGQVSSYEQYF	TGTGCCAGTAGTGGACAGGTCAGCTCCTACGAGCAGTACTTC
15	once	NA	TRBJ2-2	TRBV4-3	CASSQDTGDTGELFF	TGCGCCAGCAGCCAAGATACGGGGGACACCGGGGAGCTGTTTTTT
12	NA	NA	TRBJ1-1	TRBV30	CAWSVVGREAFF	TGTGCCTGGAGTGTCGTGGGCAGGGAAGCTTTCTTT
15	NA	TRBD1	TRBJ1-1	TRBV27	CASSLEGAVNTEAFF	TGTGCCAGCAGTTTGGAGGGGGCGGTGAACACTGAAGCTTTCTTT
13	NA	TRBD1	TRBJ1-1	TRBV7-2	CASSADRGGKAFF	TGTGCCAGCAGCGCGGACAGGGGGGGAAAGGCTTTCTTT
16	NA	TRBD1	TRBJ1-3	TRBV27	CASSLSGQISGNTIYF	TGTGCCAGCAGTTTATCGGGACAGATCTCTGGAAACACCATATATTTT
15	NA	TRBD1	TRBJ1-6	TRBV3-1/TRBV3-2	CASSQMGQGGSPLHF	TGTGCCAGCAGCCAAATGGGACAGGGGGGTTCACCCCTCCACTTT
17	NA	NA	TRBJ1-6	TRBV18	CASSPTETRSYNSPLHF	TGTGCCAGCTCACCAACCGAGACTCGCTCCTATAATTCACCCCTCCACTTT
13	NA	NA	TRBJ1-1	TRBV5-6	CASTYGGNTEAFF	TGTGCCAGCACCTACGGGGGTAACACTGAAGCTTTCTTT
13	NA	TRBD1	TRBJ1-5	TRBV6-2/TRBV6-3	CASSGTGTQPQHF	TGTGCCAGCAGTGGGACAGGGACTCAGCCCCAGCATTTT
13	few	NA	TRBJ1-1	TRBV7-3	CASSPGGNTEAFF	TGTGCCAGCAGTCCCGGGGGAAACACTGAAGCTTTCTTT
14	once	NA	TRBJ1-5	TRBV10-3	CAISELTGGQPQHF	TGTGCCATCAGTGAACTGACGGGAGGTCAGCCCCAGCATTTT
16	NA	NA	TRBJ1-1	TRBV3-1/TRBV3-2	CASSQPLTGQNTEAFF	TGTGCCAGCAGTCAGCCCTTGACAGGTCAGAACACTGAAGCTTTCTTT
15	NA	NA	TRBJ1-1	TRBV5-1	CASSLGVVVDTEAFF	TGCGCCAGCAGCTTGGGAGTAGTGGTAGACACTGAAGCTTTCTTT
15	NA	TRBD2	TRBJ2-5	TRBV7-2	CASSSLRGVAETQYF	TGTGCCAGCAGCTCATTACGGGGGGTAGCGGAGACCCAGTACTTC
16	NA	TRBD2	TRBJ2-1	TRBV7-2	CASSWTSGGIKNEQFF	TGTGCCAGCAGCTGGACTAGCGGGGGGATCAAAAATGAGCAGTTCTTC
16	once	TRBD2	TRBJ2-3	TRBV3-1/TRBV3-2	CASSLLAGEDEDTQYF	TGTGCCAGCAGCCTATTAGCGGGGGAGGACGAAGATACGCAGTATTTT
19	NA	NA	TRBJ2-3	TRBV21-1	CASSKVHRGRAAETDTQYF	TGTGCCAGCAGCAAAGTACACAGGGGGCGAGCTGCCGAAACAGATACGCAGTATTTT
12	NA	NA	TRBJ2-3	TRBV7-3	CASSTSTDTQYF	TGTGCCAGCAGCACTAGCACAGATACGCAGTATTTT
14	once	NA	TRBJ1-2	TRBV7-2	CASSLYPRDYGYTF	TGTGCCAGCAGCTTATACCCCAGGGACTATGGCTACACCTTC
13	NA	NA	TRBJ1-2	TRBV19	CASTVGGFGGYTF	TGTGCCAGTACTGTGGGGGGATTCGGAGGCTACACCTTC
16	NA	NA	TRBJ2-7	TRBV19	CASIQPCRRSSYEQYF	TGTGCCAGTATCCAACCCTGCAGAAGGAGCTCCTACGAGCAGTACTTC
15	NA	NA	TRBJ2-2	TRBV4-2	CASSQEGGGTGELFF	TGTGCCAGCAGCCAAGAAGGGGGGGGCACCGGGGAGCTGTTTTTT
17	NA	TRBD2	TRBJ2-5	TRBV5-1	CASSLAGRTIVQETQYF	TGCGCCAGCAGCTTGGCCGGGAGGACTATCGTACAAGAGACCCAGTACTTC
13	NA	TRBD2	TRBJ2-3	TRBV12-3/TRBV12-4	CASSFSSGRTQYF	TGTGCCAGCAGTTTCAGTAGCGGGAGAACGCAGTATTTT
15	few	TRBD1	TRBJ1-1	TRBV6-5	CASRNTGGENTEAFF	TGTGCCAGCAGAAACACAGGGGGCGAGAACACTGAAGCTTTCTTT
14	NA	TRBD1	TRBJ1-1	TRBV6-4	CASSAGQWTTEAFF	TGTGCCAGCTCCGCGGGACAGTGGACGACTGAAGCTTTCTTT
14	NA	NA	TRBJ1-1	TRBV7-9	CASSLLGGLTEAFF	TGTGCCAGCAGCTTATTAGGGGGTTTAACTGAAGCTTTCTTT
14	NA	TRBD2	TRBJ2-7	TRBV27	CASLNLAGKGEQYF	TGTGCCAGCTTAAATCTAGCGGGAAAGGGCGAGCAGTACTTC
12	once	NA	TRBJ1-2	TRBV6-5	CASTPLRHGYTF	TGTGCCAGCACCCCTCTGCGCCATGGCTACACCTTC
15	NA	TRBD1	TRBJ1-6	TRBV27	CASSPWTGNNSPLHF	TGTGCCAGCAGTCCCTGGACAGGGAATAATTCACCCCTCCACTTT
16	NA	TRBD1	TRBJ1-5	TRBV19	CASSNFPGQLDQPQHF	TGTGCCAGTAGCAATTTCCCGGGACAGCTTGATCAGCCCCAGCATTTT
15	NA	NA	TRBJ2-2	TRBV11-2	CASSSPGLLSGELFF	TGTGCCAGCAGTTCCCCGGGACTCCTCTCCGGGGAGCTGTTTTTT
13	NA	NA	TRBJ2-3	TRBV12-3/TRBV12-4	CASSFSPTDTQYF	TGTGCCAGCAGTTTTAGCCCCACAGATACGCAGTATTTT
12	NA	NA	TRBJ1-1	TRBV9	CASSVAGTEAFF	TGTGCCAGCAGCGTAGCCGGCACTGAAGCTTTCTTT